This TCR beta chain was identified during a study of T cell responses to AZD1222 COVID-19 vaccine. In the case of this clone: Its matching antigen is unknown. Other DNA sequences within the sample encode an identical CDR3.

Study results and caveats: Females outnumbered males among donors, who were mostly white British; clonal diversity was possibly underestimated. Of the AZD1222 recipients, only 5 to 7 were seropositive at baseline.

The germline V gene encodes CDR1 MNHEY and CDR2 SMNVEV (reference sequence). The CDR3 has 14 residues. V shed 4 bases and J shed 7 bases, with 13 bases lying between them. Clones were sequenced by immunoSEQ multiplex PCR, and TCRdb holds only the in-frame ones, with some missing. The table records 150,000 or so clones, around 90% of them present only once. V and J are TRBV27 and TRBJ1-4; no definite D call. The source of this sequence is an adult in good health. The sequences come from peripheral blood, collected on day 0 of AZD1222 vaccination. The CDR3 nucleotides read TGTGCCAGCAGTTACGATTTGAGAGGTGAAAAACTGTTTTTT. This translates into CASSYDLRGEKLFF.